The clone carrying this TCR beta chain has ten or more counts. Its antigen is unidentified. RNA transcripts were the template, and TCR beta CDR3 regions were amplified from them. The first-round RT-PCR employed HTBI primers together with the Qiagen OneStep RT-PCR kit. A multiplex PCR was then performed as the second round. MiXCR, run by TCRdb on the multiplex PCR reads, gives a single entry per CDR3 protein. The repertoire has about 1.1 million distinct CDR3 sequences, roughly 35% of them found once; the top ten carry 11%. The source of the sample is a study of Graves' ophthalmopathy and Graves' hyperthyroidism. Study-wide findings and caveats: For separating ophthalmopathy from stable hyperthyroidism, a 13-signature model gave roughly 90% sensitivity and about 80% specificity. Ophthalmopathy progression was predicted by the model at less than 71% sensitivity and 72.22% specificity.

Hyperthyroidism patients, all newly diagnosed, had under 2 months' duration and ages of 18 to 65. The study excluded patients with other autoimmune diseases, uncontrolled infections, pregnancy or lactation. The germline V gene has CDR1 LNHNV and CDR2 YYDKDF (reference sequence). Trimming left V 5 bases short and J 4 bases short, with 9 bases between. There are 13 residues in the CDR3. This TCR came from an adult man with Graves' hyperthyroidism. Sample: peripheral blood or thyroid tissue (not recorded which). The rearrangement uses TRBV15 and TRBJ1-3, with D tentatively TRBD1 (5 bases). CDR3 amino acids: CATSPRGGNTIYF. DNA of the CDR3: TGTGCCACCAGCCCACGGGGGGGAAACACCATATATTTT.